The clone carrying this T cell receptor beta chain was detected once. No antigen is known for it. A read error is possible here, since a much larger clone lies one base away. The data were taken from a study of post-analysis software for immune sequencing data. Points from the study as a whole: Five or six TRBV segments were significantly more frequent in patients than in controls. TRBV5-6, TRBV5-1 and TRBV20-1 were among these segments.

CDR3 size: 15 residues. The trim removed 5 bases at V and 5 bases at J, leaving 10 bases unmatched. The germline gives CDR1 SGHTA, CDR2 FQGNSA. The authors incorporated unique molecular identifiers into the TCR beta cDNA libraries. TCRdb independently ran MiXCR on the PCR reads; one entry per CDR3 protein. The table has approximately 730,000 distinct CDR3 sequences, about 32% seen once. The clonotype originates from a girl under 18 with multiple sclerosis. This chain links TRBV7-2 with TRBJ2-3; 7 bases agree with TRBD2. Sequencing input: blood. The CDR3, as DNA: TGTGCCAGCAGCATAGATCCGGGAGGAGGAGATACGCAGTATTTT. Translated, it gives CASSIDPGGGDTQYF.